Shown below are 21 T cell receptor beta chains from a single sample sequenced in a study of shared clonotypes between healthy human individuals. In the naive CD8 group, cells lacked CD45RO and were positively selected for CCR7, so terminally differentiated effector memory CD45RA+ cells were left out. Clones were sequenced by immunoSEQ multiplex PCR, and TCRdb holds only the in-frame ones, with some missing. This sample has about 820,000 clones, with 80% to 95% found just once. Sequenced: naive CD8+ T cells sorted from blood. All receptors come from a man younger than 45 in good health.

This chain connects TRBV19 to TRBJ1-1; tentative D call: TRBD1 (5 bases). Trimming stripped 8 bases from V and 7 bases from J, with 14 bases between. Germline CDR1 and CDR2: LNHDA and SQIVND (reference sequence). The CDR3 runs to 12 residues. CDR3 nucleotide sequence: TGTGCCAGTTCTAAGCGGGGCAGTGAAGCTTTCTTT. It is translated as CASSKRGSEAFF.

The genes are TRBV29-1 and TRBJ2-7; D not resolved. The V and J ends lost 2 bases and 3 bases respectively, with 11 bases between them. Germline V lookup: CDR1 SQVTM, CDR2 ANQGSEA. The CDR3 covers 13 residues. In nucleotides, the CDR3 is TGCAGCGTTGAATGGGAATATGGCTACGAGCAGTACTTC. Residues: CSVEWEYGYEQYF.

V gene TRBV11-2 combines with J gene TRBJ2-5; D unresolved. This CDR3 comprises 14 residues. Trimming removed 4 bases from V and 2 bases from J, with 11 bases in between. Germline CDR1 reads SGHAT; CDR2 reads FQNNGV. CDR3 loop: CASSSRATQETQYF. CDR3 nucleotide sequence: TGTGCCAGCAGCTCTAGAGCGACACAAGAGACCCAGTACTTC.

This clone was found a few times. The V gene is TRBV10-1, the J gene TRBJ2-7, with a possible D match to TRBD1 (6 bases). V lost 6 bases, J lost 4 bases, and 10 bases lay in between. The CDR3 length is 12 residues. Looked up from germline, CDR1 is WNHNN and CDR2 is SYGVQD (reference sequence). In nucleotides, the CDR3 is TGCGCCAGCAGGTACAGGGTGTACGAGCAGTACTTC. The encoded protein is CASRYRVYEQYF.

The chain recombines TRBV27 with TRBJ2-4; D unresolved. The germline CDR1 and CDR2 sequences are MNHEY and SMNVEV (reference sequence). The CDR3 totals 16 residues. V lost 4 bases, J lost 0 bases, and 13 bases lay in between. The CDR3 loop is CASSYEAPIAKNIQYF. In nucleotides, the CDR3 is TGTGCCAGCAGTTATGAGGCTCCAATAGCCAAAAACATTCAGTACTTC.

This chain joins TRBV27 and TRBJ2-5; 9 nucleotides line up with TRBD2. Per germline, CDR1 MNHEY and CDR2 SMNVEV (reference sequence). Trimming removed 5 bases from V and 1 base from J; junction bases left unmatched: 8. The CDR3 runs 16 residues. The CDR3, as DNA: TGTGCCAGCAGTGACGCGGGAGGGCCCCCCCAAGAGACCCAGTACTTC. Protein product: CASSDAGGPPQETQYF.

The CDR3 loop reads CASSPSGTGPMNTEAFF. CDR3 DNA sequence: TGTGCCAGCAGCCCCTCCGGGACAGGACCGATGAACACTGAAGCTTTCTTT. The chain carries TRBV7-9 and TRBJ1-1; 8 bases are shared with TRBD1. The junction had 11 bases not matched to a gene; V was cut back by 5 bases and J by 0 bases. This CDR3 spans 17 amino acids. The germline V gene encodes CDR1 SEHNR and CDR2 FQNEAQ (reference sequence).

The rearrangement uses TRBV29-1 and TRBJ2-1; 11 bases line up with TRBD2. CDR1 SQVTM and CDR2 ANQGSEA come from the germline V gene. Trimming cost V 7 bases and J 7 bases; bases outside gene matches: 6. The CDR3 length is 13 residues. CDR3 bases: TGCAGCGCTTGGGCTAGCGGGAGGAATGAGCAGTTCTTC. Its protein is CSAWASGRNEQFF.

This chain links TRBV28 with TRBJ2-3; no clear D gene. CDR3 length: 12 residues. Trimming took off 7 bases at V and 1 base at J, with 6 bases between the two ends. Germline assignment: CDR1 MDHEN and CDR2 SYDVKM. The CDR3 sequence: CASTRGTDTQYF. CDR3 in DNA: TGTGCCAGCACTCGCGGCACAGATACGCAGTATTTT.

The chain combines TRBV28 with TRBJ2-1; no clear D. The CDR3 is 14 residues long. Deletions cut 6 bases from V and 0 bases from J, with 9 bases between. The germline gives CDR1 MDHEN, CDR2 SYDVKM. CDR3 loop: CASRPTPSYNEQFF. The DNA of the CDR3 is TGTGCCAGCAGACCTACACCCTCCTACAATGAGCAGTTCTTC.

This chain links TRBV5-1 with TRBJ1-4, with D unresolved. The CDR3 is 15 amino acids. The germline gives CDR1 SGHRS, CDR2 YFSETQ. Trimming shortened V by 1 base and J by 0 bases, and 7 bases separated the two germline ends. The CDR3 DNA follows: TGCGCCAGCAGCTTGAGTGGAGCAACTAATGAAAAACTGTTTTTT. Its protein product is CASSLSGATNEKLFF.

This clone occurred once. V is TRBV7-9 and J is TRBJ1-5; 11 bases match TRBD1. The CDR3 contains 15 residues. CDR1 and CDR2 (germline): SEHNR, FQNEAQ (reference sequence). V trimming: 6 bases; J trimming: 6 bases; junction bases outside the gene matches: 7. In DNA form, the CDR3 reads TGTGCCAGCAGTTTGGGACAGGGGGACTTTCAGCCCCAGCATTTT. Translating it yields CASSLGQGDFQPQHF. The full variable domain, completed using reference TRBV7-9 and TRBJ1-5, is DTGVSQNPRHKITKRGQNVTFRCDPISEHNRLYWYRQTLGQGPEFLTYFQNEAQLEKSRLLSDRFSAERPKGSFSTLEIQRTEQGDSAMYLCASSLGQGDFQPQHFGDGTRLSIL.

This chain uses TRBV28 with TRBJ1-3, with 7 bases that match TRBD1. The CDR3 has 17 amino acids. Germline assignment: CDR1 MDHEN and CDR2 SYDVKM. The junction had 11 bases not matched to a gene; V was cut back by 3 bases and J by 3 bases. CDR3 DNA sequence: TGTGCCAGCAGTTTGCTCCCTCCCGGGACAGATGGAAACACCATATATTTT. Amino acid sequence: CASSLLPPGTDGNTIYF.

The rearrangement joins TRBV29-1 to TRBJ2-7; D is undetermined. The CDR3 totals 16 residues. The germline CDR1 and CDR2 sequences are SQVTM and ANQGSEA. Trimming removed 0 bases at V and 0 bases at J, with 15 bases between. The CDR3 nucleotides read TGCAGCGTTGAAGATCCCGAAGGCAGGAGCTCCTACGAGCAGTACTTC. Its translation is CSVEDPEGRSSYEQYF.

The chain combines TRBV6-5 with TRBJ1-2; D uncertain. CDR3 size: 11 residues. Trimming left V 5 bases short and J 7 bases short, with 8 bases between. Germline CDR1 MNHEY, CDR2 SVGAGI. CDR3 DNA: TGTGCCAGCAGTGCGACATTTGGCTACACCTTC. Translation gives CASSATFGYTF.

This chain joins TRBV5-6 and TRBJ1-3; weak D call: TRBD1 (5 bases). The CDR3 contains 16 residues. V gave up 1 base and J gave up 4 bases, with 15 bases separating them. Per the germline V gene, CDR1 is SGHDT and CDR2 is YYEEEE. In nucleotides, the CDR3 is TGTGCCAGCAGCTTGACGACAGCGGGTCCCGGAAACACCATATATTTT. This gives the protein CASSLTTAGPGNTIYF.

The rearrangement joins TRBV11-2 to TRBJ2-7; D uncertain. This CDR3 comprises 13 residues. In germline, CDR1 is SGHAT, CDR2 FQNNGV. Trimming took 4 bases from V and 3 from J, leaving 10 bases between them. The CDR3 DNA follows: TGTGCCAGCAGCTCAGGACCACTCTACGAGCAGTACTTC. Residues: CASSSGPLYEQYF.

The rearrangement links TRBV20-1 to TRBJ2-5, with 8 bases lining up with TRBD1. Germline V lookup: CDR1 DFQATT, CDR2 SNEGSKA (reference sequence). CDR3 length: 11 amino acids. This chain's CDR3 is CRADREETQYF. CDR3 nucleotide sequence: TGCAGGGCGGACAGGGAAGAGACCCAGTACTTC.

The chain employs TRBV27 and TRBJ2-1; possible D gene TRBD2, 5 bases. The CDR3 has 16 residues. CDR1 and CDR2 from the germline V gene are MNHEY and SMNVEV (reference sequence). The V end was cut by 2 bases, the J end by 2 bases, with 13 bases between. The CDR3 region has the DNA TGTGCCAGCAGTTTAGAGCGCGGGCCACCCTACAATGAGCAGTTCTTC. Its translation: CASSLERGPPYNEQFF.

V gene TRBV18 combines with J gene TRBJ2-1; D remains unclear. In germline, CDR1 is KGHSH, CDR2 LQKENI. The length of the CDR3 is 16 residues. With 3 bases removed from V and 5 bases from J, the gap between germline ends came to 17 bases. The CDR3 DNA sequence: TGTGCCAGCTCACCCCAGACTGTGGGTGGCGACAATGAGCAGTTCTTC. Translating it yields CASSPQTVGGDNEQFF.

The rearrangement joins TRBV15 to TRBJ2-7; TRBD1 matches at 8 bases. Trimming at V came to 4 bases and at J to 0 bases, leaving 8 bases not matched to a gene. CDR1 and CDR2 from the germline V gene are LNHNV and YYDKDF (reference sequence). CDR3 size: 16 residues. The DNA for the CDR3 is TGTGCCACCAGCACTCGAGGGGACAGGAGCTCCTACGAGCAGTACTTC. As protein: CATSTRGDRSSYEQYF.